The 12 T cell receptor beta chains reported below all come from one sample, sequenced in a study of T cells in Graves' hyperthyroidism and ophthalmopathy (dated by TCRdb to the late 2010s). The library was built by means of multiplex PCR. Sequenced on an Illumina HiSeq 2000. Amplification of TCR beta CDR3 regions was carried out from RNA transcripts. The TCR CDR3 was subjected to a first round of RT-PCR using the HTBI primer set and the Qiagen OneStep RT-PCR kit. TCRdb reworked the public reads: Q25 trimming with fastp, MiXCR clone assembly, productive beta chains retained. Under each unique CDR3 protein, matching rows form one entry showing the most common genes and DNA. The sample profile shows some 770,000 distinct CDR3 sequences; 16% of them were found once. The top ten hold under 8.5% of the sample. Sequenced input: blood. The receptors come from a man aged 18 to 30 with Graves' hyperthyroidism.

The rearrangement joins TRBV30 to TRBJ1-1, with a tentative D call TRBD1 (5 bases). The germline V gene has CDR1 GTSNPN and CDR2 SVGIG (reference sequence). The CDR3 consists of 14 residues. V lost 0 bases and J 4 bases, leaving 12 bases between the germline ends. This CDR3 reads CAWSVMQGFTEAFF. The CDR3 DNA reads TGTGCCTGGAGTGTAATGCAGGGATTCACTGAAGCTTTCTTT.

This chain joins TRBV12-3 or TRBV12-4 and TRBJ1-2; TRBD1 matches at 8 bases. The CDR3 extends over 13 amino acids. V shed 3 bases and J 7 bases; nucleotides not matched to a gene: 4. The CDR3 reads CASSLDRAGGYTF. The CDR3 DNA reads TGTGCCAGCAGTTTGGACAGGGCGGGTGGCTACACCTTC.

This clonotype appeared a few times. The chain links TRBV30 to TRBJ2-2, with 11 bases matching TRBD2. With 0 bases clipped from V and 4 bases from J, the junction kept 10 bases outside the gene matches. This CDR3 is 18 amino acids long. CDR1 and CDR2 from the germline V gene are GTSNPN and SVGIG (reference sequence). The CDR3 nucleotides are TGTGCCTGGAGTGTAATAAGGATTGGGACTAGCGGCACCGGGGAGCTGTTTTTT. Amino acids: CAWSVIRIGTSGTGELFF.

To note about this clonotype: This sequence may be a read error, since a much larger clone differs from it by one base. The chain is built from TRBV12-3 or TRBV12-4 and TRBJ1-5, with D hard to call. V was shortened by 4 bases and J by 0 bases, with 16 bases between the two germline ends. The CDR3 spans 17 residues. Here the CDR3 reads CASSSLWTQSSNQPQHF. Written as DNA, the CDR3 is TGTGCCAGCAGTTCCCTTTGGACTCAGAGTAGCAATCAGCCCCAGCATTTT.

V is TRBV20-1 and J is TRBJ2-2; tentatively, D is TRBD1 or TRBD2 (5 bases each). The CDR3 covers 13 residues. Trimming removed 7 bases at V and 7 bases at J, with 16 bases between. Germline-derived CDR1 and CDR2 are DFQATT and SNEGSKA (reference sequence). In DNA form, the CDR3 reads TGCAGTGGTTCGAGGGGAGTTGACGGGGAGCTGTTTTTT. Its translation is CSGSRGVDGELFF.

This chain uses TRBV9 with TRBJ2-7; the D is unclear. The V end lost 0 bases, the J end lost 2 bases, and 9 bases lay between the germline ends. The CDR3 totals 14 residues. Germline CDR1 SGDLS, CDR2 YYNGEE. The CDR3, as DNA: TGTGCCAGCAGCGTAGAAGGGATCCCCTACGAGCAGTACTTC. It yields the protein CASSVEGIPYEQYF.

This clonotype has at least ten counts. The V call is TRBV28, the J call TRBJ1-5, with D uncertain. The V end lost 3 bases, the J end lost 7 bases, and 10 bases lay between the germline ends. This CDR3 is built from 13 residues. Looked up from germline, CDR1 is MDHEN and CDR2 is SYDVKM. The CDR3 sequence: CASSFQLGQPQHF. As DNA, the CDR3 is TGTGCCAGCAGTTTTCAACTTGGACAGCCCCAGCATTTT.

This clonotype was seen more than once but under ten times. The rearrangement uses TRBV20-1 and TRBJ2-2; D may be TRBD2 (5 bases). This CDR3 has 16 amino acids. V was trimmed by 6 bases and J by 4 bases, leaving 21 bases between them. Germline CDR1 DFQATT, CDR2 SNEGSKA (reference sequence). This CDR3 reads CSAPPEVPRGTGELFF. The CDR3 nucleotides read TGCAGTGCCCCACCGGAGGTCCCTCGGGGCACCGGGGAGCTGTTTTTT.

This clonotype was counted many times. The chain is built from TRBV20-1 and TRBJ2-1; 8 bases align to TRBD2. The trim removed 6 bases at V and 6 bases at J, leaving 7 bases unmatched. CDR3 length equals 13 residues. The V gene's germline CDR1 is DFQATT and CDR2 SNEGSKA (reference sequence). The CDR3 region has the DNA TGCAGTGCCAAGGGACTAGGGGGCAATGAGCAGTTCTTC. As protein: CSAKGLGGNEQFF.

The chain carries TRBV6-1 and TRBJ2-7, with a tentative D call TRBD1 (6 bases). Germline-derived CDR1 and CDR2 are MNHNS and SASEGT. The CDR3 loop spans 16 amino acids. Trimming shortened V by 2 bases and J by 2 bases, and 16 bases separated the two germline ends. CDR3 region: CASSELKGVLPYEQYF. The CDR3 nucleotides are TGTGCCAGCAGTGAATTGAAGGGGGTCCTTCCCTACGAGCAGTACTTC.

The chain is built from TRBV6-5 and TRBJ2-1, with D possibly being TRBD2 (5 bases). Germline V lookup: CDR1 MNHEY, CDR2 SVGAGI. This CDR3 spans 14 amino acids. V lost 0 bases to trimming and J lost 7 bases, with 10 bases between them. In DNA, the CDR3 is TGTGCCAGCAGTTACTCAGGAGCGGTGAATGAGCAGTTCTTC. Encoded protein: CASSYSGAVNEQFF.

This clonotype was seen a handful of times. This chain connects TRBV28 to TRBJ1-5, with 7 bases aligning to TRBD1. CDR3 size: 14 residues. The trim removed 4 bases at V and 6 bases at J, leaving 6 bases unmatched. CDR1 MDHEN and CDR2 SYDVKM come from the germline V gene. CDR3 nucleotides: TGTGCCAGCAGTTCCAGGGGGTCTCGTCAGCCCCAGCATTTT. It codes for CASSSRGSRQPQHF.